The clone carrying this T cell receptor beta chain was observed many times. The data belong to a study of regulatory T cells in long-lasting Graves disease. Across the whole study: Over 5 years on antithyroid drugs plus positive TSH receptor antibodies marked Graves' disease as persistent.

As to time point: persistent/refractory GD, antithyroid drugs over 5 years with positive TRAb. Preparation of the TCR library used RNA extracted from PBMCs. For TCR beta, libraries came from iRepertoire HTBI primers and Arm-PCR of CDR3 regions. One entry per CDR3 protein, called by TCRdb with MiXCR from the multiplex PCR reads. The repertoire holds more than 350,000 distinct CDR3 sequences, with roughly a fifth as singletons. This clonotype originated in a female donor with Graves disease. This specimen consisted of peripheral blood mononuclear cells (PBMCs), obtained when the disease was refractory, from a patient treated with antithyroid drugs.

The DNA for the CDR3 is TGTGCCAGCAGTTTCCCCCGGGAGCAGCCCCAGCATTTT. This sequence encodes CASSFPREQPQHF. The chain uses TRBV28 and TRBJ1-5; D is unclear. There are 13 residues in the CDR3. The V end was cut by 3 bases, the J end by 7 bases, with 10 bases between. Per the germline V gene, CDR1 is MDHEN and CDR2 is SYDVKM. The full variable domain, with the rest looked up from reference TRBV28 and TRBJ1-5, is DVKVTQSSRYLVKRTGEKVFLECVQDMDHENMFWYRQDPGLGLRLIYFSYDVKMKEKGDIPEGYSVSREKKERFSLILESASTNQTSMYLCASSFPREQPQHFGDGTRLSIL.